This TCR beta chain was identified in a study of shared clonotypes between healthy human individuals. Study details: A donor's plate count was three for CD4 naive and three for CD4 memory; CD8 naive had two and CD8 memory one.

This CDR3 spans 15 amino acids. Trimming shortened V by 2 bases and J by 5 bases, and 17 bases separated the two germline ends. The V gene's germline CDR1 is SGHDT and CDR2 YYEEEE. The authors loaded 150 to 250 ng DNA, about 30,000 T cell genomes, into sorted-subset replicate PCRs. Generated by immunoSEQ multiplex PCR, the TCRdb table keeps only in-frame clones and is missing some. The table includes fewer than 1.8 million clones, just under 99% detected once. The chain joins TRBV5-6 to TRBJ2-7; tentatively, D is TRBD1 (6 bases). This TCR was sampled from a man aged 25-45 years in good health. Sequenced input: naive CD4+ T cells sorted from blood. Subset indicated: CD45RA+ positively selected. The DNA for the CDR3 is TGTGCCAGCAGCTTATTCACAGGGAATTTCCACGAGCAGTACTTC. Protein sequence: CASSLFTGNFHEQYF.